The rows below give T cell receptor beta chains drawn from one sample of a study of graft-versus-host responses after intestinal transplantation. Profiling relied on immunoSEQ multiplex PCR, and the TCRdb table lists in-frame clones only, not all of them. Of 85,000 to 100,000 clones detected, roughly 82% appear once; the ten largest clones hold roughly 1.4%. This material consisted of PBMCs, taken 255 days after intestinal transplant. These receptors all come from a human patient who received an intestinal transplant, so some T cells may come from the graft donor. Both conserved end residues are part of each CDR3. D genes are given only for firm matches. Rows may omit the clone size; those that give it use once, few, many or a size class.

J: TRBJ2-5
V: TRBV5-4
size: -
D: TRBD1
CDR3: CASSSDRAGSETQYF
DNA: TGTGCCAGCAGCTCCGACAGGGCCGGTTCAGAGACCCAGTACTTC

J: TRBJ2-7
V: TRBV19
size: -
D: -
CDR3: CASSIMSSPGEQYF
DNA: TGTGCCAGTAGTATAATGTCTAGCCCTGGGGAGCAGTACTTC

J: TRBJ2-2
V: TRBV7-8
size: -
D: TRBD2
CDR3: CASSRGRANTGELFF
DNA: TGTGCCAGCAGCCGCGGGAGGGCGAACACCGGGGAGCTGTTTTTT

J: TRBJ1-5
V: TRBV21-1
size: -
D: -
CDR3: CASSKTGWTGEGNQPQHF
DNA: TGTGCCAGCAGCAAGACCGGTTGGACAGGGGAGGGCAATCAGCCCCAGCATTTT

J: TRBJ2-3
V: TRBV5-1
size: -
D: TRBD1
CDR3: CASSLAGRGPDTQYF
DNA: TGCGCCAGCAGCTTGGCGGGCAGGGGGCCAGATACGCAGTATTTT

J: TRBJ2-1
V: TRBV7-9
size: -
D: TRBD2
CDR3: CASSQGLAFGNEQFF
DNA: TGTGCCAGCAGCCAGGGACTAGCGTTCGGGAATGAGCAGTTCTTC

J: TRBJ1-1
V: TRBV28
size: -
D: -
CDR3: CASSAPAWEDTEAFF
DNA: TGTGCCAGCAGTGCCCCGGCCTGGGAGGACACTGAAGCTTTCTTT

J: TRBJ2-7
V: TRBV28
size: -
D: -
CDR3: CASGARDF
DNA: TGTGCCAGCGGGGCCAGGGACTTC

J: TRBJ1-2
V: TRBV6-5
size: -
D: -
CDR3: CASRNLDTLEGYTF
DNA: TGTGCCAGCCGAAATCTGGACACTCTTGAAGGCTACACCTTC

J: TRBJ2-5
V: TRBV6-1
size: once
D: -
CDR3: CASSAQGRSETQYF
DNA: TGTGCCAGCAGTGCTCAGGGGCGGTCCGAGACCCAGTACTTC

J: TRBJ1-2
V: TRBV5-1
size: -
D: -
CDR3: CASSYMKRAPGYGYTF
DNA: TGCGCCAGCAGCTACATGAAACGGGCCCCCGGGTATGGCTACACCTTC

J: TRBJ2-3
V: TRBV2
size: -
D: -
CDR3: CASTRVLGNPTDTQYF
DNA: TGTGCCAGCACCAGGGTTTTGGGGAACCCCACAGATACGCAGTATTTT

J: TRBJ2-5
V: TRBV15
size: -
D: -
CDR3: CATSIRREPETQYF
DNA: TGTGCCACCAGCATCAGGAGGGAACCAGAGACCCAGTACTTC

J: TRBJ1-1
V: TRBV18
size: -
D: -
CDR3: CASSGTGLTEAFF
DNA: TGTGCCAGCTCAGGGACGGGACTGACTGAAGCTTTCTTT

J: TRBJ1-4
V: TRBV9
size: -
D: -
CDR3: CASSDPRTGGQDEKLFF
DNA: TGTGCCAGCAGCGACCCGAGGACCGGGGGGCAGGATGAAAAACTGTTTTTT

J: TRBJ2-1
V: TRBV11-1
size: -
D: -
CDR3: CASSLDRAGEQFF
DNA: TGTGCCAGCAGCTTAGACCGAGCTGGAGAGCAGTTCTTC

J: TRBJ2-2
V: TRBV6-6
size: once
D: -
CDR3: CASSYGGAGELFF
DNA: TGTGCCAGCAGTTACGGAGGGGCCGGGGAGCTGTTTTTT

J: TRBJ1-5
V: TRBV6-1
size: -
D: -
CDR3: CASSELDGSSNQPQHF
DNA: TGTGCCAGCAGTGAGCTTGACGGGTCTAGCAATCAGCCCCAGCATTTT

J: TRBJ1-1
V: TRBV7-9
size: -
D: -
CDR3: CASSLRTDEAFF
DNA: TGTGCCAGCAGCTTAAGGACAGATGAAGCTTTCTTT

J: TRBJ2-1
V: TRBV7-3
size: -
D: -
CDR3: CASSLLLWHEQFF
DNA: TGTGCCAGCAGCTTATTGTTGTGGCATGAGCAGTTCTTC

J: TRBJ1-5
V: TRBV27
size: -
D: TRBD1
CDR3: CASSPGGSNQPQHF
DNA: TGTGCCAGCAGTCCAGGGGGGAGCAATCAGCCCCAGCATTTT

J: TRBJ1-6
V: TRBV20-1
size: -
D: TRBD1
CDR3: CSAPSDRAGHF
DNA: TGCAGTGCTCCCTCGGACAGGGCGGGCCACTTT

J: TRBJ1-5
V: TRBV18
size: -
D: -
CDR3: CASSPVEVTSPQHF
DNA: TGTGCCAGCTCACCGGTCGAGGTGACCTCTCCCCAGCATTTT

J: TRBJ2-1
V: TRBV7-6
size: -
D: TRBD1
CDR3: CASSPAGGLYNEQFF
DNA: TGTGCCAGCAGCCCGGCAGGGGGCCTCTACAATGAGCAGTTCTTC

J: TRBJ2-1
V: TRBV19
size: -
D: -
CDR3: CASSIIARGGEQFF
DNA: TGTGCCAGTAGTATTATCGCTAGAGGGGGTGAGCAGTTCTTC

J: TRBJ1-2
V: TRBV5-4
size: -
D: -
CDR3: CASSAPEVGAKGYTF
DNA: TGTGCCAGCAGCGCACCAGAGGTGGGAGCTAAGGGCTACACCTTC

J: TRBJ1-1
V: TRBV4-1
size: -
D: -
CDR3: CASSQKARGEAFF
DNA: TGCGCCAGCAGCCAAAAAGCGCGGGGCGAGGCTTTCTTT

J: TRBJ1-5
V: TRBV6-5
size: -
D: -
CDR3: CASSPSRGSNQPQHF
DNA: TGTGCCAGCAGCCCATCTAGGGGGAGCAATCAGCCCCAGCATTTT

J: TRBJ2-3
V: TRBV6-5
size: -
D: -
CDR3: CASSRGSTDTQYF
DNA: TGTGCCAGCAGTAGGGGATCCACAGATACGCAGTATTTT

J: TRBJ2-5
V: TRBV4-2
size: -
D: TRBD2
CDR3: CASSQDRLAGEETQYF
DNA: TGTGCCAGCAGCCAAGACCGACTAGCGGGAGAAGAGACCCAGTACTTC

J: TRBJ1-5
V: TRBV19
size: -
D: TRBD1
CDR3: CASRGQGSNQPQHF
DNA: TGTGCCAGTAGGGGACAGGGCAGCAATCAGCCCCAGCATTTT

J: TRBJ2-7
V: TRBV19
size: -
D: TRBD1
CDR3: CASRGQSYEQYF
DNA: TGTGCCAGTAGGGGACAGAGCTACGAGCAGTACTTC

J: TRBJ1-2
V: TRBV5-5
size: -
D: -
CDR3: CASSLSYGGYTF
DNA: TGTGCCAGCAGCTTGTCGTACGGGGGCTACACCTTC

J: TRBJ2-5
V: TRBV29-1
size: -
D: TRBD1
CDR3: CSVDPRGRETQYF
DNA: TGCAGCGTTGATCCCAGGGGGCGGGAGACCCAGTACTTC

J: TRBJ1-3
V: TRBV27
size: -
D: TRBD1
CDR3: CASSLTSAGGKGNTIYF
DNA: TGTGCCAGCAGTTTAACGTCGGCAGGGGGCAAAGGAAACACCATATATTTT

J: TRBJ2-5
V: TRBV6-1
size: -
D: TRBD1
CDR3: CASSDPGTGSYSIRETQYF
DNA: TGTGCCAGCAGTGACCCCGGGACAGGGAGTTATAGTATTAGAGAGACCCAGTACTTC

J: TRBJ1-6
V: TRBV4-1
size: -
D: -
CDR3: CASSQTGNSPLHF
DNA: TGCGCCAGCAGCCAAACAGGGAATTCACCCCTCCACTTT

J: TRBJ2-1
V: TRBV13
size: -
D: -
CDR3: CASSLVGDNNEQFF
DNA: TGTGCCAGCAGCTTAGTCGGGGATAACAATGAGCAGTTCTTC

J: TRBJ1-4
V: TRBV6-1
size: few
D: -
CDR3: CASSGQVSTNEKLFF
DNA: TGTGCCAGCAGTGGGCAGGTTTCAACTAATGAAAAACTGTTTTTT

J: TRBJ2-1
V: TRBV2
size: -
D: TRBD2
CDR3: CASRQRGSSYNEQFF
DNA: TGTGCCAGCAGACAGCGGGGAAGCTCCTACAATGAGCAGTTCTTC

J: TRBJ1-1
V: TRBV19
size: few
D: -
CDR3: CASSIVSGAGEAFF
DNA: TGTGCCAGTAGTATCGTTTCGGGGGCTGGTGAAGCTTTCTTT

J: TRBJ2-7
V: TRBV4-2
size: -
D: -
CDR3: CASSQATNSYASYEQYF
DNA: TGTGCCAGCAGCCAGGCAACAAATTCCTACGCCTCCTACGAGCAGTACTTC

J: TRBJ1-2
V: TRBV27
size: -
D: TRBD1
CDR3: CASSLLREGAPYGYTF
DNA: TGTGCCAGCAGTTTATTGAGGGAGGGGGCGCCCTATGGCTACACCTTC

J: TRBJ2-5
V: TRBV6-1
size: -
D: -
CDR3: CASRPPVLETQYF
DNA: TGTGCCAGCAGACCTCCAGTCCTGGAGACCCAGTACTTC

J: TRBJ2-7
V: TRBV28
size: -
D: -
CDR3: CASSFPPPTGIYEQYF
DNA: TGTGCCAGCAGTTTCCCCCCCCCGACAGGTATCTACGAGCAGTACTTC

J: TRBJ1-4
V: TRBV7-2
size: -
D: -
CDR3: CASSEMGPNEKLFF
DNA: TGTGCCAGCAGCGAGATGGGGCCCAATGAAAAACTGTTTTTT

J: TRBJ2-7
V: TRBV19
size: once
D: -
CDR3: CASSYGGGQSHEQYF
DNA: TGTGCCAGTAGCTATGGAGGGGGCCAGAGCCACGAGCAGTACTTC